The entry below describes one T cell receptor (beta chain). The antigen is not known. TCR beta sequencing covered blood CD8+ and CD4+ T cells. Negative isolation was used for CD8+ and CD4+ T cells, and FACS enrichment was applied to TEMRA cells. The sample comes from a study of CD8 T cells in Susac syndrome. Germline CDR1 reads SQVTM; CDR2 reads ANQGSEA. This CDR3 has 13 residues. The V end lost 3 bases, the J end lost 6 bases, and 14 bases lay between the germline ends. Random hexamers primed reverse transcription of about 0.45 to 1 ug RNA. The immunoSEQ assay covered 54 Vbeta and 13 Jbeta segments for CDR3. TCRdb fed the immunoSEQ multiplex PCR reads into MiXCR, producing one record per CDR3 protein. The sample lists fewer than 250,000 distinct CDR3 sequences, about 94% seen once, with about 0.1% in the top ten. Points from the study as a whole: Acknowledgment was made by the study that its TCR sequencing and HLA analysis involved a relatively small number of individuals.

The specimen was CD4+ T cells from PBMCs. The TCR comes from a human donor in good health. V usage is TRBV29-1 and J usage is TRBJ1-2, with a tentative D call TRBD1 (6 bases). The CDR3 here is CSVDPRGANGYTF. For the CDR3, the DNA is TGCAGCGTTGATCCAAGGGGGGCTAATGGCTACACCTTC.